This T cell receptor (beta chain) was sequenced for a study of tumor-infiltrating lymphocytes in primary liver carcinoma (dated by TCRdb to about 2017). With regard to the full study: Hepatocellular carcinoma (four) or combined HCC and intrahepatic cholangiocarcinoma (one) was present in the five patients, who were three men and two women aged 30 to 69 years. Across five regions of each liver tumor, along with adjacent normal tissue and blood, the study brought together TCRbeta repertoire sequencing, expression microarrays and whole-exome sequencing. A total of about 35 specimens from 5 patients underwent TCRbeta repertoire sequencing, comprising around 25 tumor regions, 5 adjacent noncancerous liver tissues and 5 peripheral blood samples. Each sample produced roughly 3.65 to 8 million productive TCRbeta reads, and read depth showed no significant difference between tissue types. Tumors of the five patients were stage T1-T3 N0M0 with maximum diameters of 4.2 to 10 cm. High reproducibility was observed for the technical replicate repertoires, with mean shared-clone rates about 0.92 and correlation coefficients above 0.95. Agilent mRNA microarray profiling was performed on the roughly 25 tumor region samples to relate TCRbeta repertoire diversity to the local molecular phenotype. Results the study describes overall, beyond this receptor: The top 250 clones made up a significantly larger repertoire fraction in tumors than in blood (p = 0.039). Just about 7.5-24% of top clones turned up in all five regions of a tumor, which suggests spatial heterogeneity among tumor-infiltrating T cells. Because the samples were bulk and unsorted, CD4+ and CD8+ T cell repertoires could not be compared. Only the TCR beta chain was sequenced, which likely underestimates true repertoire diversity because unpaired alpha chains were not captured. Consistent with antigen-driven expansion, pairs of tumor regions showed higher repertoire overlap (mean about 36%) than either tumor-adjacent pairs (about 17%) or tumor-blood pairs (about 14%). Only a few patients were included in the study, and the authors note that the findings should be validated in a larger study.

Without any cell sorting, total RNA and DNA were co-extracted from around 18-30 mg of bulk tissue using the AllPrep DNA/RNA mini kit. A handful of patients with histopathologically diagnosed primary liver carcinoma underwent surgical resection in China between November 2015 and 2016. Chronic HBV infection was present in the patients, and the patients were treatment-naive at sampling. Five spatially separated regions were sampled from each tumor: the superior, inferior, left-lateral and right-lateral poles, plus the tumor centre. Histological examination found more than 80% viable tumor cells in every tumor sample. Pieces of fresh tumor and adjacent tissue were cut in half, with one half kept in RNAlater at -80 degrees C and the other half sent for histology. As to this clonotype: This clone's antigen is unknown. One end of the junction is discordant with germline, which a read error may explain.

A constant-region primer and ProtoScript II reverse transcriptase were used to reverse-transcribe TCRbeta-specific cDNA from roughly 480 ng total RNA. Construction of the TCRbeta libraries relied on three nested rounds of multiplex PCR, following a slightly modified ARM-PCR procedure. Sample barcodes and Illumina adapters were added in a final 25-cycle PCR using Deep VentR polymerase. Before sequencing, amplicons of 200-500 bp were gel-purified using a QIAquick gel extraction kit. The TCRbeta amplicons were sequenced with 250-bp paired-end reads on an Illumina HiSeq 2500. In the original analysis: Trimmomatic v0.33 was used to quality-trim the reads, and FLASH v1.2.11 was used to merge paired reads so that full CDR3 sequences could be recovered. V, D and J germline segments were assigned to the rearranged TCRbeta sequences using MiGEC v1.2.1b. Clonotype statistics and Shannon-Wiener diversity indices were calculated with VDJtools v1.0.0. Except for diversity analysis, only each sample's 250 most abundant clonotypes were used in subsequent analyses to reduce sampling bias. TCRdb reprocessing: public reads trimmed at Q25 with fastp, clones called with MiXCR, in-frame beta chains kept. Identical CDR3 proteins give one entry, which carries the most common genes and DNA. The V and J calls, along with clone size, are taken from TCRdb and not from the paper's own processing. The sample table holds roughly 50,000 distinct CDR3 sequences, of which roughly 77% were seen once. About a quarter of the sample is held by the ten biggest clonotypes.

The clonotype comes from a middle-aged man with primary liver carcinoma and hepatitis B virus infection. The sequenced material came from liver tumor tissue from sampling region 2. Read against the paper, the sample's cell subset or site label means: tumor region T2, inferior pole.

The DNA sequence reads TGTGCCAGCAGCTTAGTGACGCCAGCGGGAACCGGGGAGCTGTATTTT. Its protein product is CASSLVTPAGTGELYF. The chain couples TRBV11-2 to TRBJ2-2; TRBD2 lines up with 7 middle nucleotides. As encoded in the germline V gene, CDR1 is SGHAT while CDR2 is FQNNGV. The CDR3 numbers 16 residues from cysteine through phenylalanine. Only the CDR3 DNA stays, 48 bases, in frame from base 1. Outside the CDR3, residues come from the reference TRBV11-2 and TRBJ2-2 proteins, so the full variable domain is: EAGVAQSPRYKIIEKRQSVAFWCNPISGHATLYWYQQILGQGPKLLIQFQNNGVVDDSQLPKDRFSAERLKGVDSTLKIQPAKLEDSAVYLCASSLVTPAGTGELYFGEGSRLTVL.